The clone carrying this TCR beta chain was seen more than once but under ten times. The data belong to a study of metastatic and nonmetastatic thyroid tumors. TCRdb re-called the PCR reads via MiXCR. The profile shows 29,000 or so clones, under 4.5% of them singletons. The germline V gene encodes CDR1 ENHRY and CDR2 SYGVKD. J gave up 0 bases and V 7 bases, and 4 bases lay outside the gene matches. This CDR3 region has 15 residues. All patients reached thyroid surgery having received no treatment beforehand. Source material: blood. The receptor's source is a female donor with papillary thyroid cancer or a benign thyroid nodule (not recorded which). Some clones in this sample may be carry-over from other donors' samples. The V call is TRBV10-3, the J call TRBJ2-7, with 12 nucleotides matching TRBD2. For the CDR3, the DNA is TGTGCCATCAAGAAGGGACTAGCGGGCTCCTACGAGCAGTACTTC. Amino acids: CAIKKGLAGSYEQYF.